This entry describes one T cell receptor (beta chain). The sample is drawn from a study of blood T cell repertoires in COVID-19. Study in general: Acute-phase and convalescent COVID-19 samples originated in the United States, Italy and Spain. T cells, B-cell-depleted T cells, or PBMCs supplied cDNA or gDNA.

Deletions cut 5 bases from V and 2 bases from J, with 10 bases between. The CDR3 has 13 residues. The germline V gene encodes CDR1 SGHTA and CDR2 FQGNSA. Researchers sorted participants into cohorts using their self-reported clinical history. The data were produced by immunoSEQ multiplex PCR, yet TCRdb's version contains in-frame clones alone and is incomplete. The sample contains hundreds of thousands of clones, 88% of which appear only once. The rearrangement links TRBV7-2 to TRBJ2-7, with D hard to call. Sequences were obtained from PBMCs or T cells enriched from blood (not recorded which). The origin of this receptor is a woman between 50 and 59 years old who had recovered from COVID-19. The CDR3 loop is CASSPRGPYEQYF. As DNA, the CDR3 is TGTGCCAGCAGCCCTCGCGGCCCCTACGAGCAGTACTTC.